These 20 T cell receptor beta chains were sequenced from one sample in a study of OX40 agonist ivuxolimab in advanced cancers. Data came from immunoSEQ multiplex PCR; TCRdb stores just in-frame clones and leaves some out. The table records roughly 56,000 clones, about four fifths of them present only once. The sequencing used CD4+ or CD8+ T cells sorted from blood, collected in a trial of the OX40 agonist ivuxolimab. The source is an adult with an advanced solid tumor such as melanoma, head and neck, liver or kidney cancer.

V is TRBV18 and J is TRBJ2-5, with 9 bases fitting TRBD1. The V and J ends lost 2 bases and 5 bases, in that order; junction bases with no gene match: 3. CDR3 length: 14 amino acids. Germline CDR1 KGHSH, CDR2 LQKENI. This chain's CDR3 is CASSPGTGRETQYF. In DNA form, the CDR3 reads TGTGCCAGCTCACCAGGGACAGGGCGGGAGACCCAGTACTTC.

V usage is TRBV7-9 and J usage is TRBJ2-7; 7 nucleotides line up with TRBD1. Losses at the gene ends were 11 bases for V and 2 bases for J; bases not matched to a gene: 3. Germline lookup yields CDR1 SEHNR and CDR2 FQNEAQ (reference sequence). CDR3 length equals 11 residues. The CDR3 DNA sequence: TGTGCCTTGGGACAGACCTACGAGCAGTACTTC. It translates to CALGQTYEQYF. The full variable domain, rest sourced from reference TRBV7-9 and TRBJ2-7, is DTGVSQNPRHKITKRGQNVTFRCDPISEHNRLYWYRQTLGQGPEFLTYFQNEAQLEKSRLLSDRFSAERPKGSFSTLEIQRTEQGDSAMYLCALGQTYEQYFGPGTRLTVT.

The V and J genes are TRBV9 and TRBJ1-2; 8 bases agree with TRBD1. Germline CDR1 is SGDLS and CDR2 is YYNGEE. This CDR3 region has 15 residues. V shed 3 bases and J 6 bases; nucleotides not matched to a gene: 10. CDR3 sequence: CASSDAERTGHGYTF. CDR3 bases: TGTGCCAGCAGCGACGCCGAACGGACAGGGCATGGCTACACCTTC. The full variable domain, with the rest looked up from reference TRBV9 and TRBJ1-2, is DSGVTQTPKHLITATGQRVTLRCSPRSGDLSVYWYQQSLDQGLQFLIQYYNGEERAKGNILERFSAQQFPDLHSELNLSSLELGDSALYFCASSDAERTGHGYTFGSGTRLTVV.

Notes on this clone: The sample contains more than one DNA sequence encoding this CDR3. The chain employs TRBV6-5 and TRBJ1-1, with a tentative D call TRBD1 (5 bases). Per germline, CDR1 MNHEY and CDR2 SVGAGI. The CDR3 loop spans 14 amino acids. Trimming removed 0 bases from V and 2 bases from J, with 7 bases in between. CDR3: CASSYSGGNTEAFF. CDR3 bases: TGTGCCAGCAGTTACTCGGGGGGAAACACTGAAGCTTTCTTT.

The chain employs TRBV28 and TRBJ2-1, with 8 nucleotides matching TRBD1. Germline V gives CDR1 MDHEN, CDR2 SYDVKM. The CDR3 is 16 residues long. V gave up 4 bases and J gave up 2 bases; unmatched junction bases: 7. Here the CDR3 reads CASSSLRQGPYNEQFF. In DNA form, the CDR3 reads TGTGCCAGCAGTTCCCTCAGACAGGGGCCCTACAATGAGCAGTTCTTC.

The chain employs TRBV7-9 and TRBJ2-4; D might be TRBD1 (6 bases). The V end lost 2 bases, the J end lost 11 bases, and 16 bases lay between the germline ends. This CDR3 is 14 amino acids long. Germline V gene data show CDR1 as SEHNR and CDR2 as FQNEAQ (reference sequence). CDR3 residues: CASSLPGQGGVQYF. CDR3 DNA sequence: TGTGCCAGCAGCTTACCGGGGCAAGGGGGAGTTCAGTACTTC.

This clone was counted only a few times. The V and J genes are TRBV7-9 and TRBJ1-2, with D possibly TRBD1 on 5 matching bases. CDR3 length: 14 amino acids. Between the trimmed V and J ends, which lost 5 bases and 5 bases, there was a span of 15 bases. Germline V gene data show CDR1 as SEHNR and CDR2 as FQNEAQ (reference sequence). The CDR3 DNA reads TGTGCCAGCAGCAAACCGGGGCCTCGATATGGCTACACCTTC. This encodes CASSKPGPRYGYTF.

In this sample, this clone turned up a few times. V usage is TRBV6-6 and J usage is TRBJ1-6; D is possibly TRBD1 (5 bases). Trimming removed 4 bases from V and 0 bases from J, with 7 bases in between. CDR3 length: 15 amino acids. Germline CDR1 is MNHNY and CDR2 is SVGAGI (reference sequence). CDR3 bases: TGTGCCAGCAGTTCAGGGCCCTCCTATAATTCACCCCTCCACTTT. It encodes CASSSGPSYNSPLHF.

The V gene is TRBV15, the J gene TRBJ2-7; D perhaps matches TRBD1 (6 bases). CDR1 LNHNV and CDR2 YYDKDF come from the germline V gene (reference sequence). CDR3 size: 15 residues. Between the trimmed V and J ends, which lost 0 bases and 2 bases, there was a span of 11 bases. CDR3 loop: CATSRDYQGPYEQYF. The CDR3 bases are TGTGCCACCAGCAGAGATTATCAGGGGCCCTACGAGCAGTACTTC.

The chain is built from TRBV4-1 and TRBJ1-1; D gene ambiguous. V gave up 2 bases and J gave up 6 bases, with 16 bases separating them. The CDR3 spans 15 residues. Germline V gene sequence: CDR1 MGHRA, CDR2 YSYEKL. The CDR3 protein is CASSQQARVSSEAFF. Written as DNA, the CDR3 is TGCGCCAGCAGCCAACAGGCGAGGGTAAGTTCTGAAGCTTTCTTT.

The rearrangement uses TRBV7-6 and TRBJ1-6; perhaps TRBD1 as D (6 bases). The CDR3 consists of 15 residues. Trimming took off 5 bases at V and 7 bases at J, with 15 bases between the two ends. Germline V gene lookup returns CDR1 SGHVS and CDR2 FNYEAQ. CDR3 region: CASSVQGRGNSPLHF. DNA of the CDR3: TGTGCCAGCAGCGTACAGGGACGGGGAAATTCACCCCTCCACTTT.

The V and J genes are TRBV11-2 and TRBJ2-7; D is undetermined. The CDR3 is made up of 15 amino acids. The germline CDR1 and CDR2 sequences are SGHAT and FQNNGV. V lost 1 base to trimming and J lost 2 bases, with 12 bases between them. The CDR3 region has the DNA TGTGCCAGCAGCTTAGTTGGGATTGGGCCCTACGAGCAGTACTTC. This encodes CASSLVGIGPYEQYF.

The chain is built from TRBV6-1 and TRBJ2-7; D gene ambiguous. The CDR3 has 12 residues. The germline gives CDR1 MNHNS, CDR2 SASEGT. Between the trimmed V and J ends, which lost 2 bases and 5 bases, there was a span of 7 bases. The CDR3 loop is CASSESRDEQYF. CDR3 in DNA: TGTGCCAGCAGTGAATCTCGAGACGAGCAGTACTTC.

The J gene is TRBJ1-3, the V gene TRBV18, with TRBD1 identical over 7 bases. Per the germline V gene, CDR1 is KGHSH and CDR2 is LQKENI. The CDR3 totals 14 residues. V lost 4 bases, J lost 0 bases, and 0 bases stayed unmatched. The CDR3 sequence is CASSRDSSGNTIYF. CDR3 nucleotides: TGTGCCAGCTCACGGGACAGCTCTGGAAACACCATATATTTT.

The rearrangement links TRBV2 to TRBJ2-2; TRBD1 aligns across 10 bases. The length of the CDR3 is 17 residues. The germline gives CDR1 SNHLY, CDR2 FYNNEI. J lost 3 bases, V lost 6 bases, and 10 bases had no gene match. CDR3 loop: CASSVPGQGSYTGELFF. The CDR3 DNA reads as TGTGCCAGCAGCGTTCCGGGACAGGGGTCTTACACCGGGGAGCTGTTTTTT.

The CDR3 region has the DNA TGTGCCAGCAGCTTATTAGCGGGGTTGGAGACCCAGTACTTC. This sequence encodes CASSLLAGLETQYF. The gene calls are TRBV5-6 and TRBJ2-5, with TRBD2 matching over 8 bases. The CDR3 sequence is 14 residues long. The germline CDR1 and CDR2 sequences are SGHDT and YYEEEE. V lost 2 bases and J lost 5; bases outside the gene matches: 5.

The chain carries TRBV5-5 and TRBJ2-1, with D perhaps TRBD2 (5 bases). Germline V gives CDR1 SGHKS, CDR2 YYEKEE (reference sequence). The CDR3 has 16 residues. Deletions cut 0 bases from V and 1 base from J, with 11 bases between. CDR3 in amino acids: CASSLAEGLSYNEQFF. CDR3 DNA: TGTGCCAGCAGCTTGGCCGAGGGTTTGTCCTACAATGAGCAGTTCTTC.

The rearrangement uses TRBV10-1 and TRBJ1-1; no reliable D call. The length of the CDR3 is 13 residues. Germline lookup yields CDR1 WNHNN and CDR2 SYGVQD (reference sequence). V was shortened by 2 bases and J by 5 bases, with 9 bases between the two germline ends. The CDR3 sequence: CASSENVGTEAFF. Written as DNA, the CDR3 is TGCGCCAGCAGTGAGAATGTGGGTACTGAAGCTTTCTTT.

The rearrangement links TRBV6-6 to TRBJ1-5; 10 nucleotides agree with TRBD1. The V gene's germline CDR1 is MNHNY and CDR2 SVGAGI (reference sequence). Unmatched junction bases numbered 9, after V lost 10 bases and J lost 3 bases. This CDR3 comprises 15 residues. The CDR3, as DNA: TGTGCCACCGTTCCCGGGACAGGGGTCAATCAGCCCCAGCATTTT. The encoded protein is CATVPGTGVNQPQHF.

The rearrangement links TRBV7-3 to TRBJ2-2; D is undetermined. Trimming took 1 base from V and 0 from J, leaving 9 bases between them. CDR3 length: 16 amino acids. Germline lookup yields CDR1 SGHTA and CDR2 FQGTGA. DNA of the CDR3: TGTGCCAGCAGCTTAAGTCTTTCTACGAACACCGGGGAGCTGTTTTTT. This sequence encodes CASSLSLSTNTGELFF.